Reported below is one T cell receptor (beta chain). Germline CDR1 is MNHEY and CDR2 is SVGAGI. The CDR3 has 15 residues. This entry comes from a study of T cells expressing NK-cell markers. One entry per CDR3 protein, without DNA, is what TCRdb gives after re-calling the 5' RACE reads. Its clone listing holds around 100,000 distinct CDR3 sequences. Sample: blood T cells: a sorted CD56 or NKG2C T cell subset, CD4+ or CD8+ T cells, or bulk PBMC T cells (not recorded which). The source is a woman aged 18 to 75 in good health. This chain joins TRBV6-5 and TRBJ1-1; TCRdb's D call of TRBD1 is untestable without DNA. The CDR3 loop reads CASSYATGLNTEAFF.